This T cell receptor (beta chain) was sequenced for a study of identical twins. Overall study findings and caveats: Insertion counts were lower in abundant cord blood beta clonotypes, a trend that memory repertoires did not show.

This clonotype was seen only a few times. Its specificity is unknown. A read error may produce the germline difference seen at one junction end. Germline CDR1 is DFQATT and CDR2 is SNEGSKA (reference sequence). The CDR3 has 16 residues. A single record per CDR3 protein comes from TCRdb applying MiXCR to the 5' RACE reads. The profile shows 200,000 to 300,000 distinct CDR3 sequences, 5.5% to 8% of them singletons. These data were also reused for a study on yellow fever vaccine responses in identical twins.

The specimen was memory (CD45RO+) T cells sorted from blood. This TCR was sampled from a woman younger than 30 in good health. The rearrangement links TRBV20-1 to TRBJ2-7, with TRBD1 matching 7 bases. This chain's CDR3 is CCARPLGQLNSYEQYF. The CDR3 bases are TGCTGTGCTAGACCATTGGGACAGCTGAACTCCTACGAGCAGTACTTC.